The clone carrying this T cell receptor (beta chain) came up a few times. Its specificity is unknown. Making the TCR beta libraries involved quantitative 5'-RACE with molecular barcodes. TCRdb independently ran MiXCR on the 5' RACE reads; one entry per CDR3 protein. The top ten hold about 0.89% of the sample, which has roughly 470,000 distinct CDR3 sequences, 25% to 30% seen once. These data are taken from a study of CD8 T cells in ankylosing spondylitis. Study-wide results and caveats: There were earlier reports of some motif variants in reactive arthritis synovial fluid and blood. Apparently characteristic of ankylosing spondylitis blood was a TCR beta motif (roughly eight highly homologous variants). Researchers report that disease-linked clones proved CD8+ and relatively rare in peripheral blood. Clones linked to disease were reported to show significant enrichment in matched ankylosing spondylitis synovial fluid.

Per the germline V gene, CDR1 is GTSNPN and CDR2 is SVGIG (reference sequence). The CDR3 has 15 residues. The V segment lost 4 bases and the J segment 3 bases; nucleotides outside the gene matches: 7. Sequencing used blood, either unsorted or a sorted T cell fraction (not recorded which). V gene TRBV30 combines with J gene TRBJ2-1; 9 positions agree with TRBD2. This clonotype was obtained from a male donor with ankylosing spondylitis. The DNA for the CDR3 is TGTGCCTGGACCCGACTAGCGGTTATCTACAATGAGCAGTTCTTC. Translated: CAWTRLAVIYNEQFF.